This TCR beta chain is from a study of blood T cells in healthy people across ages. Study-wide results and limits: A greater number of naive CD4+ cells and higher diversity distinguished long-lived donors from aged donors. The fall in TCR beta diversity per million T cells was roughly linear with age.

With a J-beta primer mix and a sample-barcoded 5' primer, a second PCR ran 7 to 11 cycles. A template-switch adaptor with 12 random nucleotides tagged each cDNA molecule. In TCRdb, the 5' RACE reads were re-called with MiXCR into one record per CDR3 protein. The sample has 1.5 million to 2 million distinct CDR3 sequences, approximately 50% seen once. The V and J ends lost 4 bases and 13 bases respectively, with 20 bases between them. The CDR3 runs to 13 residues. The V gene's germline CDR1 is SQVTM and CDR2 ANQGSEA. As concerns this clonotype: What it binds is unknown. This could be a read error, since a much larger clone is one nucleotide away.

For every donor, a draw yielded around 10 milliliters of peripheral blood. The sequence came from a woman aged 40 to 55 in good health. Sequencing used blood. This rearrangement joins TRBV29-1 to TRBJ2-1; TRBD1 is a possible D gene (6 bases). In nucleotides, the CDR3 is TGCAGCGTTGGGGCAGGGGCAGGAGAGACCCAGTTCTTC. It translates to CSVGAGAGETQFF.